One TCR beta chain is described in this entry. Its antigen is undetermined. Germline V CDR1 and CDR2: MDHEN, SYDVKM. The CDR3 runs to 13 residues. V shed 4 bases and J shed 2 bases, with 6 bases lying between them. These data belong to a study of shared clonotypes between healthy human individuals. Study-level information: With ages of 18 to 49, the donors were a couple of women and three men.

The unsorted PBMC replicate PCRs were performed with 300 ng DNA, 30,000 to 35,000 T cell genomes. Clones were sequenced by immunoSEQ multiplex PCR, and TCRdb holds only the in-frame ones, with some missing. The repertoire holds fewer than 650,000 clones, with approximately 80% as singletons. Study findings and constraints: Depth of sequencing was expected to influence donor clonotype sharing.

The sample taken for sequencing was PBMCs. The receptor's source is a woman in her thirties or forties in good health. Some clones in this sample may be carry-over from other donors' samples. The rearrangement joins TRBV28 to TRBJ1-3; no reliable D call. The CDR3 region has the DNA TGTGCCAGCAGTTCCCTCCCTGGAAACACCATATATTTT. The encoded protein is CASSSLPGNTIYF. The whole variable domain, remainder taken from reference TRBV28 and TRBJ1-3, is DVKVTQSSRYLVKRTGEKVFLECVQDMDHENMFWYRQDPGLGLRLIYFSYDVKMKEKGDIPEGYSVSREKKERFSLILESASTNQTSMYLCASSSLPGNTIYFGEGSWLTVV.